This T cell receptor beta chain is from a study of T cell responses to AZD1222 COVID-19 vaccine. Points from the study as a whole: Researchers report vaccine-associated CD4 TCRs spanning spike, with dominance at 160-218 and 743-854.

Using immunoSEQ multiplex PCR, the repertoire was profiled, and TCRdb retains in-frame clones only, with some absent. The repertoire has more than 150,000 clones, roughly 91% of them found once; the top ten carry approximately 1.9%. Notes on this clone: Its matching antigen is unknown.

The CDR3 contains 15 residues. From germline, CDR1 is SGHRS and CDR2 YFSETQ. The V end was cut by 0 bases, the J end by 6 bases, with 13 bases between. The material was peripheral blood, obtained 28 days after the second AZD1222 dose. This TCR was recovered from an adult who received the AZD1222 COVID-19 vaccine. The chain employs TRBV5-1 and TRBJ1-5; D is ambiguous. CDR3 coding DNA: TGCGCCAGCAGCTTGGCCGGAGCCTGGGCTCAGCCCCAGCATTTT. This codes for CASSLAGAWAQPQHF.